A selection of T cell receptor beta chains follows, all from one sample in a study of blood T cell repertoires in COVID-19. TCRdb keeps only in-frame clones here, not all; method: immunoSEQ multiplex PCR. This table holds roughly 250,000 clones, around 85% found once. The source material was PBMCs or T cells enriched from blood (not recorded which). The source is a woman in her thirties who had recovered from COVID-19. CDR3s include the opening cysteine and the closing phenylalanine or tryptophan. The D gene is left open where the match is weak. Part of the rows lack a size; the others show once, few, many or a class for expanded clones.

cdr3_length	clone_size	d_call	v_call	j_call	cdr3_nt	cdr3_aa
12	-	-	TRBV7-2	TRBJ2-3	TGTGCCAGCAGCTTAGCCCACTTTAGGCAGTATTTT	CASSLAHFRQYF
14	-	TRBD1	TRBV6-4	TRBJ1-2	TGTGCCAGCAGTGCCCAGGGGGCGCGTTTAAGCTACACCTTC	CASSAQGARLSYTF
16	-	-	TRBV4-2	TRBJ2-7	TGTGCCAGCAGCCCAGAGGTGAGGGGGGGCCCCTACGAGCAGTACTTC	CASSPEVRGGPYEQYF
12	-	-	TRBV19	TRBJ1-2	TGTGCCAGTAGTGAGACAGCAGGAGGCTACACCTTC	CASSETAGGYTF
17	-	TRBD2	TRBV7-9	TRBJ2-2	TGTGCCAGCAGCTTAATTGCCGGGGGGGCCAACACCGGGGAGCTGTTTTTT	CASSLIAGGANTGELFF
14	-	-	TRBV28	TRBJ1-5	TGTGCCAGCAGTTATACCGTCGGGGGATCGCCCCAGCATTTT	CASSYTVGGSPQHF
16	-	-	TRBV27	TRBJ1-5	TGTGCCAGCAGTTTTCGGGGGGAATTCGGCAATCAGCCCCAGCATTTT	CASSFRGEFGNQPQHF
14	-	TRBD1	TRBV28	TRBJ2-7	TGTGCCAGCAGTTTGGGGCAGGGGGCCTACGAGCAGTACTTC	CASSLGQGAYEQYF
14	few	TRBD2	TRBV6-4	TRBJ2-3	TGTGCCAGCAGTGACGGACTAGCGGGAGATACGCAGTATTTT	CASSDGLAGDTQYF
14	few	-	TRBV3-1/TRBV3-2	TRBJ2-2	TGTGCCAGCAGCCAAGTTCGCAGCACCGGGGAGCTGTTTTTT	CASSQVRSTGELFF
13	-	-	TRBV7-9	TRBJ1-2	TGTGCCAGCAGCTTGTTGAAGGGGCGCGGCTACACCTTC	CASSLLKGRGYTF
14	-	-	TRBV15	TRBJ1-6	TGTGCCACCAGCAGAGACAGGGGTTATTCACCCCTCCACTTT	CATSRDRGYSPLHF
12	-	TRBD1	TRBV29-1	TRBJ1-2	TGCAGCGCGAGGGACAGGGGCTATGGCTACACCTTC	CSARDRGYGYTF
14	-	TRBD1	TRBV19	TRBJ2-7	TGTGCCAGTAGTCCGGACAGGATCGCCTACGAGCAGTACTTC	CASSPDRIAYEQYF
11	once	-	TRBV6-2/TRBV6-3	TRBJ1-2	TGTGCCAGCAGTTTACTCTATGGCTACACCTTC	CASSLLYGYTF
15	-	TRBD1	TRBV2	TRBJ2-7	TGTGCCAGCAGTGGACGGACAGGGGGGGGAGACGAGCAGTACTTC	CASSGRTGGGDEQYF
13	few	-	TRBV28	TRBJ1-1	TGTGCCAGCAGTTTATCGTCGGACACTGAAGCTTTCTTT	CASSLSSDTEAFF
17	-	-	TRBV11-2	TRBJ2-2	TGTGCCAGCAGCTTAGTGGGCAGAGTTCGGTTCACCGGGGAGCTGTTTTTT	CASSLVGRVRFTGELFF
13	-	-	TRBV19	TRBJ2-4	TGTGCCAGTAGTCCCACAGGGTCGAGCATTCAGTACTTC	CASSPTGSSIQYF
14	-	TRBD1	TRBV6-5	TRBJ2-5	TGTGCCAGCAGTACTGGGATCAGGGGGGAGACCCAGTACTTC	CASSTGIRGETQYF
15	-	TRBD2	TRBV11-2	TRBJ2-3	TGTGCCAGCAGCCCTAGCGGGGGGTGGACAGATACGCAGTATTTT	CASSPSGGWTDTQYF
15	-	TRBD1	TRBV27	TRBJ1-2	TGTGCCAGCAGTTCGGGGACAGGGGCTAACTATGGCTACACCTTC	CASSSGTGANYGYTF
12	-	-	TRBV2	TRBJ2-1	TGTGCCAGCAGTGAGTCCAGGGATGAGCAGTTCTTC	CASSESRDEQFF
14	few	TRBD1	TRBV2	TRBJ1-1	TGTGCCAGCAGTGACGAGACAGGGGGCACCGAAGCTTTCTTT	CASSDETGGTEAFF
14	-	TRBD1	TRBV6-5	TRBJ1-3	TGTGCCAGCAGGGGACAGGTCTCTGGAAACACCATATATTTT	CASRGQVSGNTIYF
12	-	-	TRBV4-2	TRBJ2-3	TGTGCCAGCAGCCAAGACAGGGATACGCAGTATTTT	CASSQDRDTQYF
15	-	-	TRBV28	TRBJ1-2	TGTGCCAGCAGCCCTGGGGACAACCTTAACTATGGCTACACCTTC	CASSPGDNLNYGYTF
17	-	-	TRBV5-1	TRBJ2-7	TGCGCCAGCAGCTCCTTGTCGGGGTCTAGGAGCTCCTACGAGCAGTACTTC	CASSSLSGSRSSYEQYF
12	-	TRBD2	TRBV30	TRBJ2-1	TGTGCCTGGAGTGAAACAGGGACTAGTAAGTTCTTC	CAWSETGTSKFF
15	-	TRBD2	TRBV28	TRBJ2-7	TGTGCCAGTAGAACCCGACTAGCGGGAGAATACGAGCAGTACTTC	CASRTRLAGEYEQYF
13	-	-	TRBV7-3	TRBJ2-5	TGTGCCAGCAGCGCGGGACTCAAAGAGACCCAGTACTTC	CASSAGLKETQYF
14	-	-	TRBV19	TRBJ1-1	TGTGCCAGTAGTATAGTGGGCAAGAACACTGAAGCTTTCTTT	CASSIVGKNTEAFF
14	-	TRBD1	TRBV5-1	TRBJ1-4	TGCGCCAGCAGCTTGACAGGGGTGGGAGAAAAACTGTTTTTT	CASSLTGVGEKLFF
11	-	-	TRBV9	TRBJ2-1	TGTGCCAGCAGCGCGAGTTATGAGCAGTTCTTC	CASSASYEQFF
21	-	TRBD2	TRBV7-3	TRBJ2-1	TGTGCCAGCAGCCAAAGGTATGGACTAGCGGGAGACCTTGGGATTTACAATGAGCAGTTCTTC	CASSQRYGLAGDLGIYNEQFF
14	few	-	TRBV11-2	TRBJ2-7	TGTGCCAGTGCTATTTCCCAGGGGCCCTACGAGCAGTACTTC	CASAISQGPYEQYF
13	-	TRBD1	TRBV5-5	TRBJ1-2	TGTGCCAGCAGCTTGGTGACAGGGTATGGCTACACCTTC	CASSLVTGYGYTF
14	-	-	TRBV6-5	TRBJ2-5	TGTGCCAGCAGCGAGAACAGGGTTGGGGAGACCCAGTACTTC	CASSENRVGETQYF
14	-	TRBD1	TRBV2	TRBJ2-3	TGTGCCAGCGCGGGACAGGGGGGCACAGATACGCAGTATTTT	CASAGQGGTDTQYF
13	many	-	TRBV30	TRBJ1-5	TGTGCCTGGAGTGTACAGGGCAATCAGCCCCAGCATTTT	CAWSVQGNQPQHF
14	once	-	TRBV10-2	TRBJ1-1	TGCGCCAGCAGAGATATCGCGATGAACACTGAAGCTTTCTTT	CASRDIAMNTEAFF
17	-	TRBD2	TRBV11-2	TRBJ2-1	TGTGCCAGCAGCTTAGGGGGGAGCGGGAACTCCTACAATGAGCAGTTCTTC	CASSLGGSGNSYNEQFF
17	-	-	TRBV5-8	TRBJ2-1	TGTGCCAGCAGCTTGGTCCTGGGGGGTAGCTCCTACAATGAGCAGTTCTTC	CASSLVLGGSSYNEQFF
14	-	TRBD2	TRBV7-9	TRBJ2-1	TGTGCCAGCGGGAGCGGGACTCCTTACAATGAGCAGTTCTTC	CASGSGTPYNEQFF
15	-	TRBD1	TRBV18	TRBJ1-3	TGTGCCAGCTATCCGGGACAGAGCTCTGGAAACACCATATATTTT	CASYPGQSSGNTIYF
17	-	-	TRBV19	TRBJ2-1	TGTGCCAGTAGTAAAAAAATGAGGCTAAGCTCCTACAATGAGCAGTTCTTC	CASSKKMRLSSYNEQFF
16	-	TRBD1	TRBV7-8	TRBJ1-3	TGTGCCAGCAGTTCTCAGGGGGAGAGCTCTGGAAACACCATATATTTT	CASSSQGESSGNTIYF
13	-	-	TRBV28	TRBJ1-5	TGTGCCAGCAGCCTATTGGTTAACCAGCCCCAGCATTTT	CASSLLVNQPQHF